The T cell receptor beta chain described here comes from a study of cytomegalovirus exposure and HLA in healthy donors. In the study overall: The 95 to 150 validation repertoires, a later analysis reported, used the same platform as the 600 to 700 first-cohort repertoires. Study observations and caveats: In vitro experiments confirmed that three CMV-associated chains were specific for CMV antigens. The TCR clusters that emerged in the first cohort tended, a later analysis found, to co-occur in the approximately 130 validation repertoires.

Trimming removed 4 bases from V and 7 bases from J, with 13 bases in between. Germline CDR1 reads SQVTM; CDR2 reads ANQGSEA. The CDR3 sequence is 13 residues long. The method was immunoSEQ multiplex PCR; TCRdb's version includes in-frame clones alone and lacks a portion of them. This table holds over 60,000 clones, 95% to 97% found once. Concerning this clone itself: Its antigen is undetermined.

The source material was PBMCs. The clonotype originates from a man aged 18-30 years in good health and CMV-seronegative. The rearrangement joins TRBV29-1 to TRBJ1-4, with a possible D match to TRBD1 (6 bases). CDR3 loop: CSVVPGEGEKLFF. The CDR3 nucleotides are TGCAGCGTTGTCCCAGGGGAGGGTGAAAAACTGTTTTTT.